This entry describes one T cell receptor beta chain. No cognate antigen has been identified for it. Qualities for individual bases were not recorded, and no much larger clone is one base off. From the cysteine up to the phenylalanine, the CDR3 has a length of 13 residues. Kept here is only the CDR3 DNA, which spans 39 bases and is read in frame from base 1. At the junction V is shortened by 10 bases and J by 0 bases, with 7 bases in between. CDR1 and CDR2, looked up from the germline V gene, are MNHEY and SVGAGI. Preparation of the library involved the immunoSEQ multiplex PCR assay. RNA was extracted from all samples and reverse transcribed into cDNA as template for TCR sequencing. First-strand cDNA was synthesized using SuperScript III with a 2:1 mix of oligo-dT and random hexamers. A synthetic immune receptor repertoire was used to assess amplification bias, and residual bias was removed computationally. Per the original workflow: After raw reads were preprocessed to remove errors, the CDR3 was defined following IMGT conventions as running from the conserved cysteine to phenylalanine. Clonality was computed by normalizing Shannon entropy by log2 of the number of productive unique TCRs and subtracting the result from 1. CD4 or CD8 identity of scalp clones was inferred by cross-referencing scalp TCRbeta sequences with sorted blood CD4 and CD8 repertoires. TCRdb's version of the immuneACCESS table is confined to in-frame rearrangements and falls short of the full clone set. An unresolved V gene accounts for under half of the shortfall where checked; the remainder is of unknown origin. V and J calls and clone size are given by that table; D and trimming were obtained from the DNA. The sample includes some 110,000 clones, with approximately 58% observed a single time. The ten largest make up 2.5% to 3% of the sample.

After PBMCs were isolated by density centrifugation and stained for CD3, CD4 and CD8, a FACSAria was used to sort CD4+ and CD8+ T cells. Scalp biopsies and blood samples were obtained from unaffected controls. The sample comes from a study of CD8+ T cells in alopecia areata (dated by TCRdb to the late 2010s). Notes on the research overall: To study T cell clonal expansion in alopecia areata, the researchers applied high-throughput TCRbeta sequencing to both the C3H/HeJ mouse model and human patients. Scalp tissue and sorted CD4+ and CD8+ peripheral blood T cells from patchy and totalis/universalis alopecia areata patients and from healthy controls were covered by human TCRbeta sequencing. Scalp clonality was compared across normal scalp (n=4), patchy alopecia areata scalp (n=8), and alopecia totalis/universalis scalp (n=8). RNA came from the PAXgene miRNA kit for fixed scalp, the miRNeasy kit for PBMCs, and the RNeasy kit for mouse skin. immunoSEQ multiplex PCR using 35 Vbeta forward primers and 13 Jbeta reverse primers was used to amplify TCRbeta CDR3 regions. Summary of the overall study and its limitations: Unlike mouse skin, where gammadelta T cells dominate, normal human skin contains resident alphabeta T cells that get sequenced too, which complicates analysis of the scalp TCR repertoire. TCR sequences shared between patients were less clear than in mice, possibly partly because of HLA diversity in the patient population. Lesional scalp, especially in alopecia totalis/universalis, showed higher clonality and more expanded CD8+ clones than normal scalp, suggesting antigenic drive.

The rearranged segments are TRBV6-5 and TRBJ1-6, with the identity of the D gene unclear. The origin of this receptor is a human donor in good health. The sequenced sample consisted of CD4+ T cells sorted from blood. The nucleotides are TGTGCCATTTCCCGCTCCTATAATTCACCCCTCCACTTT. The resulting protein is CAISRSYNSPLHF.